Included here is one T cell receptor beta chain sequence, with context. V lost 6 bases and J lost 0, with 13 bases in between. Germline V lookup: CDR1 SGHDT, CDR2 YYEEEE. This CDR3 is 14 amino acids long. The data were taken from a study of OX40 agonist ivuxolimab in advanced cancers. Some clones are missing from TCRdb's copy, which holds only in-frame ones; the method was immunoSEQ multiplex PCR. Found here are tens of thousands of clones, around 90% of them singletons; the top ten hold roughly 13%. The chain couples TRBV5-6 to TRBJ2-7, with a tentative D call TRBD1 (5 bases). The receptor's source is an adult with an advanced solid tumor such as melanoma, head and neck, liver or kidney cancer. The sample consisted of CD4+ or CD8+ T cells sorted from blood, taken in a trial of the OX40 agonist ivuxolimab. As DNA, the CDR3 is TGTGCCAGCACTCTGACAGTTAACTCCTACGAGCAGTACTTC. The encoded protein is CASTLTVNSYEQYF.